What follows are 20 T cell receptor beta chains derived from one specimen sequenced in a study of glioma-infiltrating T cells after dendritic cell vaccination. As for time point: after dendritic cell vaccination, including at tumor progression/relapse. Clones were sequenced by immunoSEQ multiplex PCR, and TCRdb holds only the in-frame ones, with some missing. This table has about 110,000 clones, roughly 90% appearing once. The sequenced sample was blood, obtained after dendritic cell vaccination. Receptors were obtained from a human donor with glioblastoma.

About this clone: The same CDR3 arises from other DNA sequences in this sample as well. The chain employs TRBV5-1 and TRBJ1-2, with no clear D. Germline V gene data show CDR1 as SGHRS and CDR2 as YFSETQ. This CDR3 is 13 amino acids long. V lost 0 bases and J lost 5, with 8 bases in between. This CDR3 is CASSLETGYGYTF. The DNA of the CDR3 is TGCGCCAGCAGCTTGGAGACGGGGTATGGCTACACCTTC.

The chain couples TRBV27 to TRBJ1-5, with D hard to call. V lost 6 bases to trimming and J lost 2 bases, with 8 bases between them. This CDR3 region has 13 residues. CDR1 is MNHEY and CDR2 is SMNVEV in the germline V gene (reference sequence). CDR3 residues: CASRVAGNQPQHF. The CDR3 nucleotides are TGTGCCAGCAGGGTGGCTGGCAATCAGCCCCAGCATTTT.

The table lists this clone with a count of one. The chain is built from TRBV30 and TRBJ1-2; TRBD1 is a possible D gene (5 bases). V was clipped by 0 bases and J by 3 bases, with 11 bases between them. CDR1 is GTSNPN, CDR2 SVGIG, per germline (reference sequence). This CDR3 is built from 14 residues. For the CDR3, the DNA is TGTGCCTGGAGTGTCAAGGGGCCCGACTATGGCTACACCTTC. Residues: CAWSVKGPDYGYTF. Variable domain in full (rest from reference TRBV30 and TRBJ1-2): SQTIHQWPATLVQPVGSPLSLECTVEGTSNPNLYWYRQAAGRGLQLLFYSVGIGQISSEVPQNLSASRPQDRQFILSSKKLLLSDSGFYLCAWSVKGPDYGYTFGSGTRLTVV.

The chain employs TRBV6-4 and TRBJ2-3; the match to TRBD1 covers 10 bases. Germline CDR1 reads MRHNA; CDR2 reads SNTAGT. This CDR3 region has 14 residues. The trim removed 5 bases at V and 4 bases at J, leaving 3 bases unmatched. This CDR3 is CASSSGTGADTQYF. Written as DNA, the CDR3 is TGTGCCAGCAGTTCCGGGACAGGGGCAGATACGCAGTATTTT.

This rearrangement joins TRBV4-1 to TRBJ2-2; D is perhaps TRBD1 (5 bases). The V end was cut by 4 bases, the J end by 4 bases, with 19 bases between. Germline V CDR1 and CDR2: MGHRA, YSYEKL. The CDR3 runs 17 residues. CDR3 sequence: CASSPVGRETATGELFF. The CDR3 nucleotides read TGCGCCAGCAGCCCGGTTGGCAGGGAAACGGCCACCGGGGAGCTGTTTTTT.

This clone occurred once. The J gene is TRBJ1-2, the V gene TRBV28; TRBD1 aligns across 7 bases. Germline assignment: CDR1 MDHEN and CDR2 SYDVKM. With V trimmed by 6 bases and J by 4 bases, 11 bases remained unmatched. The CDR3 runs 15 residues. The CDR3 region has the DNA TGTGCCAGCAGCACAGGGGCGTCCCAATTCTATGGCTACACCTTC. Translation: CASSTGASQFYGYTF.

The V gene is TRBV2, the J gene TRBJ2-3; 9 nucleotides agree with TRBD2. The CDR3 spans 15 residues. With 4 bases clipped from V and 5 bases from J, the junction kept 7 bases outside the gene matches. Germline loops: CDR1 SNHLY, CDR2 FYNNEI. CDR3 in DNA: TGTGCCAGCAGTGGGGCGGGGGGGCAGCAAGATACGCAGTATTTT. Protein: CASSGAGGQQDTQYF.

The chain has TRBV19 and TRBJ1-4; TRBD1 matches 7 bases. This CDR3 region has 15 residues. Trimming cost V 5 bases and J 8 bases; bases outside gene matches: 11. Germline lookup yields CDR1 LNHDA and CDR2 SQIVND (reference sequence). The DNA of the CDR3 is TGTGCCAGTAGTCCCCCAGGGGGAAGGAACGAAAAACTGTTTTTT. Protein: CASSPPGGRNEKLFF.

CDR3 coding DNA: TGCGCCAGCAGCTCGGGGGGGGACGGGCAGCCCCAGCATTTT. Encoded protein: CASSSGGDGQPQHF. The V call is TRBV5-1, the J call TRBJ1-5; D possibly corresponds to TRBD1 (5 bases). Per the germline V gene, CDR1 is SGHRS and CDR2 is YFSETQ. With 3 bases removed from V and 7 bases from J, the gap between germline ends came to 14 bases. The length of the CDR3 is 14 residues.

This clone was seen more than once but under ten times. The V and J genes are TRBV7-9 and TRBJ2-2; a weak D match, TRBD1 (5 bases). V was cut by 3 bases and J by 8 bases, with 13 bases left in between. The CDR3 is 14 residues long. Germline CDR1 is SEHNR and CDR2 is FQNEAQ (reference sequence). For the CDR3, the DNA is TGTGCCAGCAGCTTTATAGGGGCTTCTGGGGAGCTGTTTTTT. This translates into CASSFIGASGELFF. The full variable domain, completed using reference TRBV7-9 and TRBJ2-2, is DTGVSQNPRHKITKRGQNVTFRCDPISEHNRLYWYRQTLGQGPEFLTYFQNEAQLEKSRLLSDRFSAERPKGSFSTLEIQRTEQGDSAMYLCASSFIGASGELFFGEGSRLTVL.

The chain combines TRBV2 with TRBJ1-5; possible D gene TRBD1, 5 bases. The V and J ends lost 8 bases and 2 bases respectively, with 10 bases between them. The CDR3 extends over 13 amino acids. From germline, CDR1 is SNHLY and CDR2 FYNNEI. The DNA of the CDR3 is TGTGCCAGCGGAGGGACGGGCAATCAGCCCCAGCATTTT. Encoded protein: CASGGTGNQPQHF.

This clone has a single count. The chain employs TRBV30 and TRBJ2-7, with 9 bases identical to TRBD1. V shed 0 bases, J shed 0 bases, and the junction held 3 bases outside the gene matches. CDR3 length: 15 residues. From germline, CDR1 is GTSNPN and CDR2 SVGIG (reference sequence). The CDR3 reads CAWSVETGGSYEQYF. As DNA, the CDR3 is TGTGCCTGGAGTGTGGAGACAGGGGGCTCCTACGAGCAGTACTTC.

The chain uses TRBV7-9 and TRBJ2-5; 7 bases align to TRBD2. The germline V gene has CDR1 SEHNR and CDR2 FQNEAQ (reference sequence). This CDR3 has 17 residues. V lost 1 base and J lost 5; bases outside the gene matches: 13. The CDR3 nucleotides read TGTGCCAGCAGCTTAGATAGGGCGGGAGCGCCTGAGGAGACCCAGTACTTC. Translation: CASSLDRAGAPEETQYF. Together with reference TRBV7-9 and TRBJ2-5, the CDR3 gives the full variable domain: DTGVSQNPRHKITKRGQNVTFRCDPISEHNRLYWYRQTLGQGPEFLTYFQNEAQLEKSRLLSDRFSAERPKGSFSTLEIQRTEQGDSAMYLCASSLDRAGAPEETQYFGPGTRLLVL.

Here the CDR3 DNA reads TGTGCCAGCAGCTCAACAGGGTACTCTGGAAACACCATATATTTT. Encoded protein: CASSSTGYSGNTIYF. The rearrangement uses TRBV5-4 and TRBJ1-3; TRBD1 might be the D (6 bases). The V end was cut by 3 bases, the J end by 0 bases, with 10 bases between. Looked up from germline, CDR1 is SGHNT and CDR2 is YYREEE (reference sequence). The CDR3 length is 15 residues.

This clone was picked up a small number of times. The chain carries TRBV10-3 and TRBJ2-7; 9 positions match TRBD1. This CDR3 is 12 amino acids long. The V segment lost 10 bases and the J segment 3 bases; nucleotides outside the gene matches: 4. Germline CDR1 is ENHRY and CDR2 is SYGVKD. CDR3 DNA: TGTGCCACCGGGACAGGGAGCTACGAGCAGTACTTC. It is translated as CATGTGSYEQYF.

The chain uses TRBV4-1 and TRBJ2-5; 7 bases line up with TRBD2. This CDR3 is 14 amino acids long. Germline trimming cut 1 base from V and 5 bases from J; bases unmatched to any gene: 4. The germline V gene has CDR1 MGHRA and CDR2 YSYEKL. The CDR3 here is CASSQVGGMETQYF. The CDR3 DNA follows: TGCGCCAGCAGCCAAGTGGGGGGGATGGAGACCCAGTACTTC.

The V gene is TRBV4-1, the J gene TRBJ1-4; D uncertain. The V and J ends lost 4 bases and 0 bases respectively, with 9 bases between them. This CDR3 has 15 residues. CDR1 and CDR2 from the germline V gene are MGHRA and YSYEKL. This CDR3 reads CASSPGYSTNEKLFF. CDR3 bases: TGCGCCAGCAGCCCAGGCTACTCAACTAATGAAAAACTGTTTTTT.

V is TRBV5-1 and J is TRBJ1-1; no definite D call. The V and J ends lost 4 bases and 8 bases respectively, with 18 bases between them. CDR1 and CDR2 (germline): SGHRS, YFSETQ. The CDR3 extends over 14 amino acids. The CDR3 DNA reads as TGCGCCAGCAGCCTCCGGACCAGCGGGGTGGAAGCTTTCTTT. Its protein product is CASSLRTSGVEAFF.

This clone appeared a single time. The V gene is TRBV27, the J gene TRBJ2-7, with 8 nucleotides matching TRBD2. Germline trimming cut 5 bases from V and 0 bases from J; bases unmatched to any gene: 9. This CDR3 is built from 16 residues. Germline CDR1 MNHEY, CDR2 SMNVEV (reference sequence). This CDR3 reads CASSTSGSGSSYEQYF. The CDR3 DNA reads TGTGCCAGCAGTACCTCGGGGAGCGGGAGCTCCTACGAGCAGTACTTC.

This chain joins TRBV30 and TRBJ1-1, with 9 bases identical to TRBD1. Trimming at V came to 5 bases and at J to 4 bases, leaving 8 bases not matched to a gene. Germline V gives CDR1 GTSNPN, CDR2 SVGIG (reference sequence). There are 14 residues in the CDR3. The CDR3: CAWDGTGYGTEAFF. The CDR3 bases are TGTGCCTGGGACGGGACAGGGTATGGCACTGAAGCTTTCTTT.